This TCR beta chain came from a study of blood T cell repertoires in COVID-19 (dated by TCRdb to between 2020 and 2021). For the study in its entirety: Collaborator samples came from the United States, Italy and Spain and covered acute and convalescent phases of COVID-19. The material from the prospective study consisted of cDNA or gDNA derived from T cells, B-cell-depleted T cells, or PBMCs. The dataset comprised deeply sampled blood TCRbeta repertoires from subjects exposed to, actively infected with, or recovered from COVID-19. The repertoires were made available in a free public database intended to serve as a resource for research on the immune response to SARS-CoV-2. Samples came from the ongoing ImmuneRACE study (first 160 participants) plus 1,254 subjects from 6 global collaborators. The sample metadata nearly always contained a de-identified subject ID, COVID-19 status, age in years and sex. Where HLA class I and class II types were available, the types were taken from metadata supplied by the sample provider, not from assay-based typing.

Another Seattle source contributed samples from volunteer blood donors who had recovered from COVID-19. Whole blood was collected in K2EDTA tubes by collaborating institutions according to the institutions' own protocols. For TCRbeta analysis, collaborators shipped samples in one of three forms: frozen whole blood, isolated PBMCs, or DNA extracted from either of those sample types. On the study overall, not on this receptor specifically: The quantity of clinical and demographic metadata differed by source and by participant and was supplied without curation.

TCRbeta CDR3 regions were amplified from genomic DNA using the immunoSEQ Assay, a bias-controlled multiplex PCR. For the original study's pipeline: Within the assay, amplification of reference gene primers was used to estimate how many nucleated cells each sample contained. To quantify the absolute abundance of each unique TCRbeta CDR3 rearrangement, sequence reads were collapsed and filtered. For each sample, productive Simpson clonality was calculated as the square root of Simpson's diversity index over productive rearrangements. TCRdb took over this immuneACCESS table, retaining in-frame rearrangements with V and J assigned. Such tables are incomplete; in checked studies, under half of the missing clones stem from an unresolved V gene, and the remainder is unexplained. The D gene and trimming were derived from the DNA, and the V and J assignments and clone size from that table. In this sample the table shows roughly 260,000 clones, 86% of which occur a single time. About 9.2% of the sample is held by the ten biggest clonotypes.

Regarding this clone: The specificity of this receptor is unknown. No much larger clonotype is one base removed from it; base qualities were not supplied. At the DNA level, this CDR3 is encoded by other sequences in the same sample as well.

Relative to germline, V is 0 bases shorter and J is 5 bases shorter, with 9 bases between their ends. In the germline V gene, CDR1 corresponds to SGHRS and CDR2 to YFSETQ. The CDR3 sequence holds 13 residues, the cysteine and phenylalanine included. The DNA shown is the 39-base CDR3, in frame from base 1. The chain is encoded by TRBV5-1 joined to TRBJ2-7, with an unclear D gene assignment. The clonotype comes from a man aged 35-49 years who had recovered from COVID-19. Sequencing was carried out using peripheral blood. The DNA sequence is as follows: TGCGCCAGCAGCTTGGCCGCGAGGAACGAGCAGTACTTC. This sequence encodes CASSLAARNEQYF.